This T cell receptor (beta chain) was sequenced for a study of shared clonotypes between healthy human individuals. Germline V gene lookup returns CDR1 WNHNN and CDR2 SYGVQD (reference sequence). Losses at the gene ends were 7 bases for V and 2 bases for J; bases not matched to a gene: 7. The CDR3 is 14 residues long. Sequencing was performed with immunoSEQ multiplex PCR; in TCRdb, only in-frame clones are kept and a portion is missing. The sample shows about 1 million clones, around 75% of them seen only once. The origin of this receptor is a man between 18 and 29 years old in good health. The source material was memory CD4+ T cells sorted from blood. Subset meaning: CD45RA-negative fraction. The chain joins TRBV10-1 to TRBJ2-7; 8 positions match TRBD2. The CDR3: CASTFSGTPYEQYF. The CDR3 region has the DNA TGCGCCAGCACTTTTAGCGGGACCCCCTACGAGCAGTACTTC.